These T cell receptor beta chains were read from a single sample in a study of PD-L1 blockade in urothelial cancer. TCRdb's copy holds only in-frame clones and misses some; the assay was immunoSEQ multiplex PCR. The table shows around 26,000 clones, with 86% occurring only once. Material: PBMCs, obtained around atezolizumab (anti-PD-L1) treatment. The source is a man in his 60s with urothelial cancer. Each CDR3 is given with its conserved first and last residue. Each record gives: D gene, CDR3 length, J gene, V gene, clone size, CDR3 DNA, CDR3 protein. D genes are given only for firm matches. Size tells how often a clone was seen (once, few, many) or the class of an expanded clone, and some rows leave it out.

D: -; length: 14; J: TRBJ2-1; V: TRBV5-1; size: once; DNA: TGCGCCAGCAGCCAATGGGACTCTTACAATGAGCAGTTCTTC; CDR3: CASSQWDSYNEQFF
D: -; length: 11; J: TRBJ2-7; V: TRBV6-6; size: once; DNA: TGTGCCAGCAGTACTAGGTTCGAGCAGTACTTC; CDR3: CASSTRFEQYF
D: TRBD1; length: 15; J: TRBJ2-5; V: TRBV5-1; size: once; DNA: TGCGCCAGCAGCTTGGGGGACAGAACCCAAGAGACCCAGTACTTC; CDR3: CASSLGDRTQETQYF
D: -; length: 14; J: TRBJ2-7; V: TRBV6-5; size: few; DNA: TGTGCCAGCAGCCCCGGGACTCCTGCCTACGAGCAGTACTTC; CDR3: CASSPGTPAYEQYF
D: -; length: 14; J: TRBJ2-2; V: TRBV5-4; size: -; DNA: TGTGCCAGCAGCTTGCCAACAGGGACCGGGGAGCTGTTTTTT; CDR3: CASSLPTGTGELFF
D: TRBD2; length: 15; J: TRBJ2-3; V: TRBV4-2; size: -; DNA: TGTGCCAGCAGCCGGAGGGCGGGGGGGACAGATACGCAGTATTTT; CDR3: CASSRRAGGTDTQYF
D: TRBD2; length: 16; J: TRBJ2-1; V: TRBV7-3; size: -; DNA: TGTGCCAGCAGCCGCGTCGGGGGGGAGGCCTACAATGAGCAGTTCTTC; CDR3: CASSRVGGEAYNEQFF
D: TRBD1; length: 15; J: TRBJ2-1; V: TRBV5-8; size: -; DNA: TGTGCCAGCAGCTTGGCAGGACAGGGGGCGAATGAGCAGTTCTTC; CDR3: CASSLAGQGANEQFF
D: TRBD1; length: 16; J: TRBJ2-1; V: TRBV15; size: -; DNA: TGTGCCACCAGCATCCAACAGGGGGCCAGCTACAATGAGCAGTTCTTC; CDR3: CATSIQQGASYNEQFF
D: -; length: 13; J: TRBJ1-1; V: TRBV18; size: -; DNA: TGTGCCAGCTCACCGACAACGAACACTGAAGCTTTCTTT; CDR3: CASSPTTNTEAFF
D: -; length: 14; J: TRBJ2-5; V: TRBV28; size: -; DNA: TGTGCCAGCAGTTTATTCACAGGTAGCCAGACCCAGTACTTC; CDR3: CASSLFTGSQTQYF
D: -; length: 15; J: TRBJ1-6; V: TRBV30; size: -; DNA: TGTGCCTGGACCCGCCCGGACATATTGGATTCACCCCTCCACTTT; CDR3: CAWTRPDILDSPLHF
D: -; length: 20; J: TRBJ1-5; V: TRBV21-1; size: -; DNA: TGTGCCAGCAGCAACCACCTTATGGGGATTCCTTTGGGGCCCAATCAGCCCCAGCATTTT; CDR3: CASSNHLMGIPLGPNQPQHF
D: TRBD2; length: 16; J: TRBJ2-1; V: TRBV19; size: -; DNA: TGTGCCAGTAGCCCGATTAGCGGGAGGGTGGGGAATGAGCAGTTCTTC; CDR3: CASSPISGRVGNEQFF
D: -; length: 16; J: TRBJ1-3; V: TRBV6-5; size: -; DNA: TGTGCCAGCAGTTACTCGAGACAGAGCTCTGGAAACACCATATATTTT; CDR3: CASSYSRQSSGNTIYF
D: -; length: 15; J: TRBJ2-2; V: TRBV7-9; size: -; DNA: TGTGCCAGCAGCTTAGAGAGGGGAGGTACCGGGGAGCTGTTTTTT; CDR3: CASSLERGGTGELFF
D: -; length: 15; J: TRBJ2-1; V: TRBV5-6; size: -; DNA: TGTGCCAGCAGCTTAACGGCAAGAGGAAGAAATGAGCAGTTCTTC; CDR3: CASSLTARGRNEQFF
D: -; length: 14; J: TRBJ1-5; V: TRBV19; size: -; DNA: TGTGCCAGTAGTATAACTGGGGGCGACCAGCCCCAGCATTTT; CDR3: CASSITGGDQPQHF
D: TRBD2; length: 18; J: TRBJ2-1; V: TRBV28; size: -; DNA: TGTGCCAGCTTGACTAGCGGGGGGCCCCCATCCTCCTACAATGAGCAGTTCTTC; CDR3: CASLTSGGPPSSYNEQFF
D: TRBD1; length: 13; J: TRBJ2-7; V: TRBV2; size: -; DNA: TGTGCCAGCAAGGCACAGGGGGCTTACGAGCAGTACTTC; CDR3: CASKAQGAYEQYF
D: TRBD1; length: 12; J: TRBJ1-2; V: TRBV11-2; size: -; DNA: TGTGCCAGCAGCTTAGAAGGGGGACAGGTGATCTTC; CDR3: CASSLEGGQVIF
D: TRBD1; length: 15; J: TRBJ1-2; V: TRBV28; size: -; DNA: TGTGCCAGCAGTGAAAGCCCCGGGACAGTCTATGGCTACACCTTC; CDR3: CASSESPGTVYGYTF
D: TRBD1; length: 13; J: TRBJ1-6; V: TRBV15; size: -; DNA: TGTGCCACCAGCAGGAAAATGGGACAGTCCACCCACTTT; CDR3: CATSRKMGQSTHF
D: TRBD2; length: 12; J: TRBJ2-7; V: TRBV7-9; size: -; DNA: TGTGCCAGCTCCGGACTAGCCTACGAGCAGTACTTC; CDR3: CASSGLAYEQYF
D: TRBD1; length: 14; J: TRBJ2-7; V: TRBV29-1; size: few; DNA: TGCAGCGTCACGGGGACAGGGGGCTCCTACGAGCAGTACTTC; CDR3: CSVTGTGGSYEQYF
D: TRBD1; length: 14; J: TRBJ1-1; V: TRBV5-1; size: few; DNA: TGCGCCAGCAGCCAAACAGGGGGTAGGACTGAAGCTTTCTTT; CDR3: CASSQTGGRTEAFF
D: TRBD1; length: 11; J: TRBJ2-1; V: TRBV20-1; size: -; DNA: TGCAGTGCGGACAGGGGGGAAGAGCAGTTCTTC; CDR3: CSADRGEEQFF
D: -; length: 16; J: TRBJ1-1; V: TRBV5-6; size: -; DNA: TGTGCCAGCAGCTTGCTCATTCAGGGTATGAACACTGAAGCTTTCTTT; CDR3: CASSLLIQGMNTEAFF
D: -; length: 17; J: TRBJ2-2; V: TRBV14; size: -; DNA: TGTGCCAGCAGCCAGGGTCTGCGACAGGGAGGCACCGGGGAGCTGTTTTTT; CDR3: CASSQGLRQGGTGELFF
D: -; length: 13; J: TRBJ2-1; V: TRBV7-9; size: -; DNA: TGTGCCAGCAGCTCTAAGGGGCCCAATGAGCAGTTCTTC; CDR3: CASSSKGPNEQFF
D: TRBD1; length: 15; J: TRBJ1-5; V: TRBV7-2; size: -; DNA: TGTGCCAGCAGCTTACGGTCAGGGGGGCATCAGCCCCAGCATTTT; CDR3: CASSLRSGGHQPQHF
D: TRBD2; length: 14; J: TRBJ2-1; V: TRBV4-2; size: -; DNA: TGTGCCAGCAGCCGGGGGGGGGTCTTGGATGAGCAGTTCTTC; CDR3: CASSRGGVLDEQFF
D: -; length: 15; J: TRBJ1-3; V: TRBV15; size: once; DNA: TGTGCCACCAGCAGCCGGGACAACTCTGGAAACACCATATATTTT; CDR3: CATSSRDNSGNTIYF
D: TRBD1; length: 14; J: TRBJ1-1; V: TRBV30; size: -; DNA: TGTGCCTGGAGTGTACCAGGGGGCGTGGGTGAAGCTTTCTTT; CDR3: CAWSVPGGVGEAFF
D: TRBD1; length: 15; J: TRBJ2-1; V: TRBV6-4; size: -; DNA: TGTGCCAGCAGTGACCAGGGACAGGGCTTCTCGGAGCAGTTCTTC; CDR3: CASSDQGQGFSEQFF
D: -; length: 13; J: TRBJ2-7; V: TRBV18; size: -; DNA: TGTGCCAGCTCACAAACAGGAATCTACGAGCAGTACTTC; CDR3: CASSQTGIYEQYF
D: -; length: 13; J: TRBJ2-7; V: TRBV29-1; size: -; DNA: TGCAGCGTTGAATGGTCCGCTACGGGGGAGCAGTACTTC; CDR3: CSVEWSATGEQYF
D: -; length: 15; J: TRBJ2-6; V: TRBV9; size: -; DNA: TGTGCCAGCAGCGTAGGGGGGCCTGGGGCCAACGTCCTGACTTTC; CDR3: CASSVGGPGANVLTF
D: -; length: 13; J: TRBJ2-2; V: TRBV6-1; size: -; DNA: TGTGCCAGCAGTGAAGCCTCGGGCGGGGAGCTGTTTTTT; CDR3: CASSEASGGELFF
D: TRBD2; length: 15; J: TRBJ2-1; V: TRBV6-4; size: -; DNA: TGTGCCAGCAGTGTGTTTGCGGGAGCTTACAATGAGCAGTTCTTC; CDR3: CASSVFAGAYNEQFF
D: -; length: 15; J: TRBJ1-5; V: TRBV27; size: -; DNA: TGTGCCAGCAGTTTATCCCCAGGGTCCTATCAGCCCCAGCATTTT; CDR3: CASSLSPGSYQPQHF
D: -; length: 16; J: TRBJ2-1; V: TRBV11-3; size: -; DNA: TGTGCCAGCAGCTTAGGGCGCGGGGCTACCTACAATGAGCAGTTCTTC; CDR3: CASSLGRGATYNEQFF
D: -; length: 15; J: TRBJ1-5; V: TRBV6-5; size: -; DNA: TGTGCCAGCAGGGCCCAGGGTGATAGCAATCAGCCCCAGCATTTT; CDR3: CASRAQGDSNQPQHF
D: -; length: 12; J: TRBJ2-5; V: TRBV13; size: -; DNA: TGTGCCAGCAGCCCCCTTAAAGAGACCCAGTACTTC; CDR3: CASSPLKETQYF
D: TRBD1; length: 15; J: TRBJ2-7; V: TRBV18; size: -; DNA: TGTGCCAGCTCACCACGGGACAGAATCTCCTACGAGCAGTACTTC; CDR3: CASSPRDRISYEQYF
D: -; length: 16; J: TRBJ2-7; V: TRBV28; size: -; DNA: TGTGCCAGCAGCCCGATTATTATAGGCCCCAGGTACGAGCAGTACTTC; CDR3: CASSPIIIGPRYEQYF
D: TRBD1; length: 16; J: TRBJ2-5; V: TRBV27; size: once; DNA: TGTGCCAGCAGGGGCTGGGACAGGGGGCGCTTGGAGACCCAGTACTTC; CDR3: CASRGWDRGRLETQYF
D: TRBD1; length: 17; J: TRBJ1-4; V: TRBV28; size: once; DNA: TGTGCCAGCAGTCAACAGGGGGCTGGGGGTTCTAATGAAAAACTGTTTTTT; CDR3: CASSQQGAGGSNEKLFF
D: TRBD1; length: 17; J: TRBJ2-7; V: TRBV7-6; size: -; DNA: TGTGCCAGCAGCTTAGCCCCAGGACAGGACCCCTCCTACGAGCAGTACTTC; CDR3: CASSLAPGQDPSYEQYF
D: TRBD1; length: 15; J: TRBJ1-1; V: TRBV6-5; size: -; DNA: TGTGCCAGCAGTTACACGGGACAGGGAAACACTGAAGCTTTCTTT; CDR3: CASSYTGQGNTEAFF
D: -; length: 18; J: TRBJ2-3; V: TRBV4-1; size: -; DNA: TGCGCCAGCAGCCAAGATGCCACCCTAGCGCCTAGCACAGATACGCAGTATTTT; CDR3: CASSQDATLAPSTDTQYF
D: -; length: 14; J: TRBJ2-7; V: TRBV2; size: few; DNA: TGTGCCAGCAGTCTGGGACTGGGATTATACGAGCAGTACTTC; CDR3: CASSLGLGLYEQYF
D: -; length: 15; J: TRBJ2-7; V: TRBV7-6; size: once; DNA: TGTGCCAGCAGCTTAGCTAATCGAGGGACCTACGAGCAGTACTTC; CDR3: CASSLANRGTYEQYF
D: TRBD2; length: 12; J: TRBJ2-1; V: TRBV11-3; size: few; DNA: TGTGCCAGCAGCTTAGCTAGCGGGGAGCAGTTCTTC; CDR3: CASSLASGEQFF
D: -; length: 11; J: TRBJ2-3; V: TRBV18; size: -; DNA: TGTGCCAGCTCACCGGGACTTACGCAGTATTTT; CDR3: CASSPGLTQYF
D: TRBD2; length: 18; J: TRBJ2-2; V: TRBV7-7; size: -; DNA: TGTGCTAGCAGCCGGACTAGCGGGGGGGCCATCACCACCGGGGAGCTGTTTTTT; CDR3: CASSRTSGGAITTGELFF
D: TRBD2; length: 19; J: TRBJ2-4; V: TRBV18; size: few; DNA: TGTGCCAGCTCACCACCGCGACTAGCGGGGGGACCCGCCAAAAACATTCAGTACTTC; CDR3: CASSPPRLAGGPAKNIQYF
D: -; length: 13; J: TRBJ2-1; V: TRBV29-1; size: -; DNA: TGCAGCGTTGAAGATTCGGTATATGGTGAGCAGTTCTTC; CDR3: CSVEDSVYGEQFF